This TCR beta chain was recovered during a study of T-cell memory formation after mild COVID-19. Study-level points and caveats: Among contracting clones, CD4+ were mainly CM/EM and CD8+ enriched in EMRA.

In this sample, this clonotype turned up many times. The antigen remains undetermined. With constant-segment primers, 5'RACE yielded cDNA libraries of TCR alpha and TCR beta that carried sample barcodes and UMIs. TCRdb re-called the 5' RACE reads with MiXCR, one entry per CDR3 protein. The repertoire holds under 300,000 distinct CDR3 sequences, with 7.5% to 9.5% as singletons. This TCR derives from a man aged 18 to 30 who had mild COVID-19 (a few samples of this study predate the infection). Cell type and time point are not known. Sequencing was carried out using PBMCs or a T cell subset sorted from them (not recorded which).

CDR3 in amino acids: CASSRIDTGELFF. The CDR3 DNA reads TGCGCCAGCAGCCGGATCGACACCGGGGAGCTGTTTTTT. The chain employs TRBV5-1 and TRBJ2-2; D not certain. V gave up 4 bases and J gave up 3 bases, with 7 bases separating them. The CDR3 is 13 residues long. From germline, CDR1 is SGHRS and CDR2 YFSETQ.